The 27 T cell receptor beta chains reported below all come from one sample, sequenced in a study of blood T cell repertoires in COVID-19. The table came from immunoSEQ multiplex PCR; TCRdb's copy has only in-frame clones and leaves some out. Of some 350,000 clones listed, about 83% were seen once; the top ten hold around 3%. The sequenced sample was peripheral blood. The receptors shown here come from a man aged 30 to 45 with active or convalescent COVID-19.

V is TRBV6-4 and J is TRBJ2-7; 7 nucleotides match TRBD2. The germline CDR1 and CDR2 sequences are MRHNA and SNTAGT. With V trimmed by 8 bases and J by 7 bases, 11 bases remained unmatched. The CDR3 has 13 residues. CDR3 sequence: CASRGSGAREQYF. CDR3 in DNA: TGTGCCAGCCGGGGGAGCGGGGCCCGAGAGCAGTACTTC.

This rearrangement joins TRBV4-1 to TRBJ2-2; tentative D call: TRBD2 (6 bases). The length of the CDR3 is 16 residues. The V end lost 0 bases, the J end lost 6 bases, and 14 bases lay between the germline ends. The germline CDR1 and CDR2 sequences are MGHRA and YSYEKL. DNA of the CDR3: TGCGCCAGCAGCCAAGATGGGCTAGCGACTTCCGGGGAGCTGTTTTTT. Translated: CASSQDGLATSGELFF.

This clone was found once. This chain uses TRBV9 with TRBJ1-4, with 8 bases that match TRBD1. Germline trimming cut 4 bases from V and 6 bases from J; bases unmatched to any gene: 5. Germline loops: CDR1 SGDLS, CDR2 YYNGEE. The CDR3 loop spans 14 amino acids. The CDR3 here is CASSPDRAYEKLFF. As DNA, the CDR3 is TGTGCCAGCAGCCCGGACAGGGCGTATGAAAAACTGTTTTTT.

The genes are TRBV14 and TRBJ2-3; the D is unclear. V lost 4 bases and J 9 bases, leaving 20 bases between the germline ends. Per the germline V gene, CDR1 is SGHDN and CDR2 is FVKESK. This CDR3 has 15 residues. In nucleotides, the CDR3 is TGTGCCAGCAGCCCAAGGTTGGATAGTGGCGGAACGCAGTATTTT. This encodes CASSPRLDSGGTQYF.

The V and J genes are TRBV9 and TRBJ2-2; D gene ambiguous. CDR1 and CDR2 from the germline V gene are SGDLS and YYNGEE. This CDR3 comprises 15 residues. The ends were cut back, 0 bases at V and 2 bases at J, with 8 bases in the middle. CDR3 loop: CASSVAPLNTGELFF. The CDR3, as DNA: TGTGCCAGCAGCGTAGCCCCTCTTAACACCGGGGAGCTGTTTTTT. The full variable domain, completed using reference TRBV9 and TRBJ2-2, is DSGVTQTPKHLITATGQRVTLRCSPRSGDLSVYWYQQSLDQGLQFLIQYYNGEERAKGNILERFSAQQFPDLHSELNLSSLELGDSALYFCASSVAPLNTGELFFGEGSRLTVL.

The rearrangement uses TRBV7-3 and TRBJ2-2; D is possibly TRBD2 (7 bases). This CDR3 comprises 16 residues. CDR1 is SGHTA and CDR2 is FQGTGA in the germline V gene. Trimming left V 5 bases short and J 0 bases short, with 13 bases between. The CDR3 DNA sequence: TGTGCCAGCAGCCCAGCCGGGGGGCCGAACACCGGGGAGCTGTTTTTT. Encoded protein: CASSPAGGPNTGELFF.

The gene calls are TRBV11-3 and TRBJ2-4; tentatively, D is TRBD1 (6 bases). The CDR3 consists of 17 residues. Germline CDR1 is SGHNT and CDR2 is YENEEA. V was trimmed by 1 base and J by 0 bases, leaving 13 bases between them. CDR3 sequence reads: CASSLVVAGVAKNIQYF. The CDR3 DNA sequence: TGTGCCAGCAGCTTAGTCGTGGCAGGGGTAGCCAAAAACATTCAGTACTTC.

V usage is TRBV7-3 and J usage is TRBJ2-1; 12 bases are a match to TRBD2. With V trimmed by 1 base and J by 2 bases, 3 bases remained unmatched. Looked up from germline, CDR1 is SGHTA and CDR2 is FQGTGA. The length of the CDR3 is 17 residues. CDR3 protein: CASSLRGLAGTYNEQFF. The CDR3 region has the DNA TGTGCCAGCAGCTTAAGGGGACTAGCGGGTACCTACAATGAGCAGTTCTTC.

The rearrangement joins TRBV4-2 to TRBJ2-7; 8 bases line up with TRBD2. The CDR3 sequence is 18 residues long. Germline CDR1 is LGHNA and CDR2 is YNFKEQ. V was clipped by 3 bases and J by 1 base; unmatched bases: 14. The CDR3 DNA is TGTGCCAGCAGCCACAGTATGAGTGATAGCGGGATTTCCTACGAGCAGTACTTC. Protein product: CASSHSMSDSGISYEQYF.

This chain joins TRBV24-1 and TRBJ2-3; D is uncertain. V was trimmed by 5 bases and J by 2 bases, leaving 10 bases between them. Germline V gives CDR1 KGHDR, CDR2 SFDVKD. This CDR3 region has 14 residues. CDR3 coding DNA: TGTGCCACCAGTGCTAAACCCCTCACAGATACGCAGTATTTT. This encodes CATSAKPLTDTQYF.

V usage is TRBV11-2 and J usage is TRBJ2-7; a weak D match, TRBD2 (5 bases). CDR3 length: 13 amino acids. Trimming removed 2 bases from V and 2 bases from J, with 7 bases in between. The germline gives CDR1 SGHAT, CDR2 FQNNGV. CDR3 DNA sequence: TGTGCCAGCAGCTTATACGGGGCCTACGAGCAGTACTTC. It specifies CASSLYGAYEQYF.

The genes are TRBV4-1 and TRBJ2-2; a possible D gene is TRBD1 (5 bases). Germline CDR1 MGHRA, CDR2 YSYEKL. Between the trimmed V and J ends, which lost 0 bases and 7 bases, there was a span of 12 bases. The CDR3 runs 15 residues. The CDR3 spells CASSQDGALRGELFF. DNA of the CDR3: TGCGCCAGCAGCCAAGATGGGGCGTTACGCGGGGAGCTGTTTTTT.

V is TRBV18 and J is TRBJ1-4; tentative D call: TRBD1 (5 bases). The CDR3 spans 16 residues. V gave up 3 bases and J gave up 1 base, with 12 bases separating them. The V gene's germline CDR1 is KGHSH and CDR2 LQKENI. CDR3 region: CASSPNRGRTNEKLFF. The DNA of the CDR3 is TGTGCCAGCTCACCTAATAGGGGAAGAACTAATGAAAAACTGTTTTTT.

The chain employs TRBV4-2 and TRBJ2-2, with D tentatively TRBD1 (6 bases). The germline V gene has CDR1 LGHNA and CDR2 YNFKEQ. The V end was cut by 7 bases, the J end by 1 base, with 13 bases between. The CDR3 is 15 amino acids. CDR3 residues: CASKLDSWNTGELFF. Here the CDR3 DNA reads TGTGCCAGCAAATTGGACAGCTGGAACACCGGGGAGCTGTTTTTT.

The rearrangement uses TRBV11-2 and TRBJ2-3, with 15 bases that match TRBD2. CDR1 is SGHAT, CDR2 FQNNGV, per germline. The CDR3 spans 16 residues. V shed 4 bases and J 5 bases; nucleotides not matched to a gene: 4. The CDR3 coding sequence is TGTGCCAGCAGCTCAGGACTAGCGGGAGGGCAAGATACGCAGTATTTT. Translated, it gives CASSSGLAGGQDTQYF.

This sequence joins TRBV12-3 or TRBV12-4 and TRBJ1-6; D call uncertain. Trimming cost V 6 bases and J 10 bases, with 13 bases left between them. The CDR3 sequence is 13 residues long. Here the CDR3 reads CASRQTGNSPLHF. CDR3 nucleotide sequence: TGTGCCAGCAGGCAAACGGGGAACTCACCCCTCCACTTT.

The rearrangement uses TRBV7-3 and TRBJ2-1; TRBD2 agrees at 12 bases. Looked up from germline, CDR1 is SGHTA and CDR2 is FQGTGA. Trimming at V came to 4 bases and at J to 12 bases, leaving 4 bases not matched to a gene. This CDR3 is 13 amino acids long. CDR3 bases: TGTGCCAGCAGCTCCCGGACTAGCGGGGCGCAGTTCTTC. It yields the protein CASSSRTSGAQFF. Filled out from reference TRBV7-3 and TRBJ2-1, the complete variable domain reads GAGVSQTPSNKVTEKGKYVELRCDPISGHTALYWYRQSLGQGPEFLIYFQGTGAADDSGLPNDRFFAVRPEGSVSTLKIQRTERGDSAVYLCASSSRTSGAQFFGPGTRLTVL.

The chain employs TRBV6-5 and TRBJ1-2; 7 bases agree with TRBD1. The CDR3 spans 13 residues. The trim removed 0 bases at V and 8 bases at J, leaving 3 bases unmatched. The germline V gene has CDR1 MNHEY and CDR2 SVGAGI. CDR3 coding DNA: TGTGCCAGCAGTTACTCCAGGGGACAGGGCTACACCTTC. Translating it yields CASSYSRGQGYTF.

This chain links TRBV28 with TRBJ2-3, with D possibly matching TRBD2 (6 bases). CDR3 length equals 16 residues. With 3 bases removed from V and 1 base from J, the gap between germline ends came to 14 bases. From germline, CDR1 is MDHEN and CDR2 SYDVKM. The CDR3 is CASSLAGRSGTDTQYF. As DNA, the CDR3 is TGTGCCAGCAGTTTGGCGGGAAGATCGGGCACAGATACGCAGTATTTT.

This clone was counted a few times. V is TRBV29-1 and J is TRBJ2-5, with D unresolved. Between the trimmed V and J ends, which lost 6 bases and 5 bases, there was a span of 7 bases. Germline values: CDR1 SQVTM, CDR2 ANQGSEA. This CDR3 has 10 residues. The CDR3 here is CSVVEETQYF. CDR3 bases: TGCAGCGTCGTCGAGGAGACCCAGTACTTC.

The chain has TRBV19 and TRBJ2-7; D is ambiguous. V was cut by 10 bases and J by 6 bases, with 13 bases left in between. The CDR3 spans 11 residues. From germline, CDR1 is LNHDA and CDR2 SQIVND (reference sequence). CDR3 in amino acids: CATEARGEQYF. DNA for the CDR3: TGTGCCACCGAGGCACGAGGCGAGCAGTACTTC.

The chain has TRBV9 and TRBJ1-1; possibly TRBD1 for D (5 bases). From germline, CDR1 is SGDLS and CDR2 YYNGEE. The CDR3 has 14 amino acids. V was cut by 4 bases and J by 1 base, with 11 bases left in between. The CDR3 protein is CASSPTQGNTEAFF. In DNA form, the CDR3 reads TGTGCCAGCAGCCCTACTCAGGGGAACACTGAAGCTTTCTTT.

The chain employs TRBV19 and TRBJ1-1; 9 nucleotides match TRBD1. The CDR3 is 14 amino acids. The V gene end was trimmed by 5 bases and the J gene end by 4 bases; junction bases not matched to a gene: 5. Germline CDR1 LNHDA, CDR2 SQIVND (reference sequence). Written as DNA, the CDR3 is TGTGCCAGTAGTGTGGGACAGGGCGTCACTGAAGCTTTCTTT. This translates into CASSVGQGVTEAFF. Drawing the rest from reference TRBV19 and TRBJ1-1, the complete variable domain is DGGITQSPKYLFRKEGQNVTLSCEQNLNHDAMYWYRQDPGQGLRLIYYSQIVNDFQKGDIAEGYSVSREKKESFPLTVTSAQKNPTAFYLCASSVGQGVTEAFFGQGTRLTVV.

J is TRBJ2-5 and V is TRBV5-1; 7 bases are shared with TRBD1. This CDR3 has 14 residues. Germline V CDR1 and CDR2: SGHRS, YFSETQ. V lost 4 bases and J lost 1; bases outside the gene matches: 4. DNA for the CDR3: TGCGCCAGCAGCCGGACAGGTGCCCAAGAGACCCAGTACTTC. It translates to CASSRTGAQETQYF. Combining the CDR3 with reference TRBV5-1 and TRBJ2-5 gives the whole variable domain KAGVTQTPRYLIKTRGQQVTLSCSPISGHRSVSWYQQTPGQGLQFLFEYFSETQRNKGNFPGRFSGRQFSNSRSEMNVSTLELGDSALYLCASSRTGAQETQYFGPGTRLLVL.

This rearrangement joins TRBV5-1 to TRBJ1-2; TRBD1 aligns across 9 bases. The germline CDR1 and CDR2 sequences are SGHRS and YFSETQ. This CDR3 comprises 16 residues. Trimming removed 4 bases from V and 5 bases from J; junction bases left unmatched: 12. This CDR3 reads CASSRPGTGRRYGYTF. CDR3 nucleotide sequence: TGCGCCAGCAGCCGACCAGGGACAGGGAGACGGTATGGCTACACCTTC.

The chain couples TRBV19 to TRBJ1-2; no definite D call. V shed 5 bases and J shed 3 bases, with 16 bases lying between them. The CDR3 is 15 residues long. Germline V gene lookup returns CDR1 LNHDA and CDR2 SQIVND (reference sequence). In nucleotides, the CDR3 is TGTGCCAGTAGTCCCCTCCCGGGAGCAGACTATGGCTACACCTTC. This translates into CASSPLPGADYGYTF. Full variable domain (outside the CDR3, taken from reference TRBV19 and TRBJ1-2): DGGITQSPKYLFRKEGQNVTLSCEQNLNHDAMYWYRQDPGQGLRLIYYSQIVNDFQKGDIAEGYSVSREKKESFPLTVTSAQKNPTAFYLCASSPLPGADYGYTFGSGTRLTVV.

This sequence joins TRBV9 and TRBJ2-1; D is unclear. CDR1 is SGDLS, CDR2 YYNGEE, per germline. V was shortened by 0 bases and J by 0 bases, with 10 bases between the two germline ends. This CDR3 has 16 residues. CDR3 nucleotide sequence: TGTGCCAGCAGCGTAGGAGCGTCAAGCTCCTACAATGAGCAGTTCTTC. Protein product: CASSVGASSSYNEQFF.